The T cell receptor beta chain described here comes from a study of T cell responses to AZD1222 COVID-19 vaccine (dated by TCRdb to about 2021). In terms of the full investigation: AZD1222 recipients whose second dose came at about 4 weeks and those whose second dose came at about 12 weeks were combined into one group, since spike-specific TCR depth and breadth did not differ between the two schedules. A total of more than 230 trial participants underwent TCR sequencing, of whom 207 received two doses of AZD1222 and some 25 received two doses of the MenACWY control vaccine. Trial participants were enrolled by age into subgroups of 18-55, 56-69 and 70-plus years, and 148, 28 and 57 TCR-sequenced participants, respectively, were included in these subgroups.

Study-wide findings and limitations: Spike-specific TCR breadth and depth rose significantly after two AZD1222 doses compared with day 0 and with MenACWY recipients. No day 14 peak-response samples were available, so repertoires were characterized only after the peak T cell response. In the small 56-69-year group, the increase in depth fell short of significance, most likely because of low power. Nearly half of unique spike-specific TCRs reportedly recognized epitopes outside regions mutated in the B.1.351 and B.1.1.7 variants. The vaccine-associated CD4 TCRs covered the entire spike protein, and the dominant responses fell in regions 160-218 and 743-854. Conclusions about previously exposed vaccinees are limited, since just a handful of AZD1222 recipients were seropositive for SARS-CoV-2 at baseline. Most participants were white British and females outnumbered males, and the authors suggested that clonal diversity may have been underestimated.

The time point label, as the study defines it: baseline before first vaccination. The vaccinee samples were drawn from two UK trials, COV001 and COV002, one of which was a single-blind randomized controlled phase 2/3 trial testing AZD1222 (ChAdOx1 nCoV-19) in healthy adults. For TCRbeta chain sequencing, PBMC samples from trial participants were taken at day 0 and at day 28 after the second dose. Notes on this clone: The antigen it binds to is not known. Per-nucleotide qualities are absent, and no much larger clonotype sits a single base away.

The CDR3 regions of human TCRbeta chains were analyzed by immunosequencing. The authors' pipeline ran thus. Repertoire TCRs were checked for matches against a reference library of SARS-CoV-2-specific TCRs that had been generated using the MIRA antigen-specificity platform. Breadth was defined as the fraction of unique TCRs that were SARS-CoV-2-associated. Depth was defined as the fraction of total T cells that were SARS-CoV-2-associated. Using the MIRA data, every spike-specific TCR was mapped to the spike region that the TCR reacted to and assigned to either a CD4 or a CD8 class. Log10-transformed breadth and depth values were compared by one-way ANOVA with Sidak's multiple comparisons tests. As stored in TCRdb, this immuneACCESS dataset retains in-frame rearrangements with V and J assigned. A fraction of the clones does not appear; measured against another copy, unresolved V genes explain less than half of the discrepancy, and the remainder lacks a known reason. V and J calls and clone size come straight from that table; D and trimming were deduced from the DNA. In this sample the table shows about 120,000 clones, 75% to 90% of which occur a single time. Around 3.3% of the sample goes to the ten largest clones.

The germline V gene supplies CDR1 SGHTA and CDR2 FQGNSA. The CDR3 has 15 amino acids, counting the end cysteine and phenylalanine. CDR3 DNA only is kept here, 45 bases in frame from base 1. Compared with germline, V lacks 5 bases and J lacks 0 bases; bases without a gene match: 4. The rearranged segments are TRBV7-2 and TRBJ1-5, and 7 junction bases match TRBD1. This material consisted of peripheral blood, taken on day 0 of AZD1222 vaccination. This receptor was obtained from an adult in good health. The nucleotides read TGTGCCAGCAGCGCGGGACAGTATAGCAATCAGCCCCAGCATTTT. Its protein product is CASSAGQYSNQPQHF. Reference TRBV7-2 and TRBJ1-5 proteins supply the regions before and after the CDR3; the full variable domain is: GAGVSQSPSNKVTEKGKDVELRCDPISGHTALYWYRQSLGQGLEFLIYFQGNSAPDKSGLPSDRFSAERTGGSVSTLTIQRTQQEDSAVYLCASSAGQYSNQPQHFGDGTRLSIL.